This paragraph covers one T cell receptor beta chain sequence. The target antigen is unknown. Patients were ruled out by autoimmune disease history or systemic immunosuppression. Blood sampling took place at baseline, cycle 4 day 1, and cycle 7 day 1. Assay: immunoSEQ multiplex PCR; the TCRdb copy retains only in-frame clones and omits some. Seen here are 100,000 to 120,000 clones, roughly 89% observed once, and the top ten hold less than 0.3%. This record comes from a study of OX40 agonist ivuxolimab in advanced cancers. Study-level background: Partial responses were seen in three patients, one with hepatocellular carcinoma and two with cutaneous melanoma.

Study-wide results and limits: Fewer expanded clones were found on average in CD4+ than in CD8+ T cells.

This TCR was sampled from an adult with an advanced solid tumor such as melanoma, head and neck, liver or kidney cancer. The sample was CD4+ or CD8+ T cells sorted from blood, taken in a trial of the OX40 agonist ivuxolimab.

CDR3 residues: CASSLQGLGYTF. CDR3 coding DNA: TGTGCCAGCAGCCTACAGGGGCTTGGCTACACCTTC. This chain uses TRBV7-3 with TRBJ1-2, with 7 nucleotides matching TRBD1. CDR1 is SGHTA and CDR2 is FQGTGA in the germline V gene. The CDR3 covers 12 residues. V lost 5 bases and J lost 7; bases outside the gene matches: 4.